This T cell receptor (beta chain) came from a study of T cells after yellow fever vaccination. Study-wide points: Abundant bulk-population clonotypes could contaminate the FACS-sorted repertoires.

In the case of this clonotype: The target antigen is unknown.

Researchers made TCR cDNA using 5'RACE template switching, and this step added a universal primer site and UMIs. Each CDR3 protein is one row after TCRdb ran MiXCR on the 5' RACE reads. The data show 550,000 or so distinct CDR3 sequences, roughly 21% seen once. CDR1 SGHRS and CDR2 YFSETQ come from the germline V gene. With 0 bases removed from V and 4 bases from J, the gap between germline ends came to 13 bases. The CDR3 is 15 amino acids. This sequence originates from a man aged 30 to 39 who received the YFV17D yellow fever vaccine. This chain links TRBV5-1 with TRBJ2-5; no clear D. Sequences were derived from PBMCs, sampled 15 days after the yellow fever booster vaccination. CDR3 protein: CASSLAFGLGETQYF. Here the CDR3 DNA reads TGCGCCAGCAGCTTGGCCTTCGGCCTTGGAGAGACCCAGTACTTC.